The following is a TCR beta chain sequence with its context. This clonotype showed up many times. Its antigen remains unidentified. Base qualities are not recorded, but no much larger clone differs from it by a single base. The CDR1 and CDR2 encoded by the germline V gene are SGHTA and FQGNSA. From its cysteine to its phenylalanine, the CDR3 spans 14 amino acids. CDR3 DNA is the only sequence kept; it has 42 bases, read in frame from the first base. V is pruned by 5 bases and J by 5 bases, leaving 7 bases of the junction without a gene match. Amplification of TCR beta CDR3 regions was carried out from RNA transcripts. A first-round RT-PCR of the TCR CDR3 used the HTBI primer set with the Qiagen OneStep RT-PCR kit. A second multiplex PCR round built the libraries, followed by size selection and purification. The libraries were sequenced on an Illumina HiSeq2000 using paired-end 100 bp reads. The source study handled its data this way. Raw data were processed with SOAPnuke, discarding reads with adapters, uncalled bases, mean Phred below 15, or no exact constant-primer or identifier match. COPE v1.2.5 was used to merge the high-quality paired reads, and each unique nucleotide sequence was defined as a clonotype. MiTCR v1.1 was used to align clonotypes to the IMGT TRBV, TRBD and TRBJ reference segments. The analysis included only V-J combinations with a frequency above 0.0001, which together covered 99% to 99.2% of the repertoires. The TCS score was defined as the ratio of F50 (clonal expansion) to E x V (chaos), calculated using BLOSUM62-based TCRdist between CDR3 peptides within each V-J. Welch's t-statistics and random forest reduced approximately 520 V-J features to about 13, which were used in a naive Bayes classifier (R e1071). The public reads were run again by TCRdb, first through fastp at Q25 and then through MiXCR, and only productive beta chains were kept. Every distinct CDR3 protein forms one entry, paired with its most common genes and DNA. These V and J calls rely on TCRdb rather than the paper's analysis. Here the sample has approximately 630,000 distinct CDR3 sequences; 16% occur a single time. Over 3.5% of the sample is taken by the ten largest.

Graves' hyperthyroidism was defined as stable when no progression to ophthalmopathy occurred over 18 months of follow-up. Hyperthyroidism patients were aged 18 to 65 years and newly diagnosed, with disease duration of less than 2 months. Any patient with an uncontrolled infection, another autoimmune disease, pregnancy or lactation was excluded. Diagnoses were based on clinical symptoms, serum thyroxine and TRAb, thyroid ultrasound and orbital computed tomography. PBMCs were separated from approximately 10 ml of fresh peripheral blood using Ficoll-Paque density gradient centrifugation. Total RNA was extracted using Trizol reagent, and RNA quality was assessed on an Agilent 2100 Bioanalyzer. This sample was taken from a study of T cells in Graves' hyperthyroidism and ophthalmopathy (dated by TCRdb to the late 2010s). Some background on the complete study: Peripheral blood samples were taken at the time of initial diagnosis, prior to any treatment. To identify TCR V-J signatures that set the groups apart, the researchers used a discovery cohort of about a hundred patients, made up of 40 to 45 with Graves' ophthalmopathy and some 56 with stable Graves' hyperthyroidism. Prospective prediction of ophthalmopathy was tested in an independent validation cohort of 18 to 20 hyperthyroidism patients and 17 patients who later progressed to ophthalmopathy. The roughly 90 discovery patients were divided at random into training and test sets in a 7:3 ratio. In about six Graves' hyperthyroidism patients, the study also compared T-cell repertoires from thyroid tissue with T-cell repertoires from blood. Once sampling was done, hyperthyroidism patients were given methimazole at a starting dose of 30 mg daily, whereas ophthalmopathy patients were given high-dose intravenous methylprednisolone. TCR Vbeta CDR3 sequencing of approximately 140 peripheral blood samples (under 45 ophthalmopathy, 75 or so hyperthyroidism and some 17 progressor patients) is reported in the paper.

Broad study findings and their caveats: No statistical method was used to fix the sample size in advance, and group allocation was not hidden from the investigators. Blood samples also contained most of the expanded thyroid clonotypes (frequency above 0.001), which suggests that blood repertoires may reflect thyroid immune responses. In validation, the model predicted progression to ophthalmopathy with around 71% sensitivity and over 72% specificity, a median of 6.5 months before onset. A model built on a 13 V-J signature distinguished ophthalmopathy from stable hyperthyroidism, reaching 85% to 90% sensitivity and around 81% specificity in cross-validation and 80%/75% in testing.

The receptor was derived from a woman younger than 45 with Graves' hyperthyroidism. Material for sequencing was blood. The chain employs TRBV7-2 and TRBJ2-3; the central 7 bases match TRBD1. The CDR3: CASSLQQGQDTQYF. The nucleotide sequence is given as TGTGCCAGCAGCCTTCAACAGGGGCAAGATACGCAGTATTTT. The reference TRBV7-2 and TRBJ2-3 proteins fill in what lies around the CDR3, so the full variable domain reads GAGVSQSPSNKVTEKGKDVELRCDPISGHTALYWYRQSLGQGLEFLIYFQGNSAPDKSGLPSDRFSAERTGGSVSTLTIQRTQQEDSAVYLCASSLQQGQDTQYFGPGTRLTVL.